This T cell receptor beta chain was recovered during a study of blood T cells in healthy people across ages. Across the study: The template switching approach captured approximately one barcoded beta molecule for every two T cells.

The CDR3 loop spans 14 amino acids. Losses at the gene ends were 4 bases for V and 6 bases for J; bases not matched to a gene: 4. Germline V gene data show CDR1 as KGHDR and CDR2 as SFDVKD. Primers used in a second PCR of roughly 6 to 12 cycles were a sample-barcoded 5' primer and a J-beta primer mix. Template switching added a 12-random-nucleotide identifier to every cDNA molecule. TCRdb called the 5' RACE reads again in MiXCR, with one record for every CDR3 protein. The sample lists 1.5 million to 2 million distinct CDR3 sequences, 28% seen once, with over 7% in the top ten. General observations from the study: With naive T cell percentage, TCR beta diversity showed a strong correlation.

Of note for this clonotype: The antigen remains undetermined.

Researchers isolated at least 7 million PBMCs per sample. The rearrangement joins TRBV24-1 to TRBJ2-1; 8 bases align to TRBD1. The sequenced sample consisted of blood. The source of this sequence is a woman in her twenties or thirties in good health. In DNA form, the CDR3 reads TGTGCCACCAGTGAGCCGGACAGGGCCAATGAGCAGTTCTTC. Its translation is CATSEPDRANEQFF.